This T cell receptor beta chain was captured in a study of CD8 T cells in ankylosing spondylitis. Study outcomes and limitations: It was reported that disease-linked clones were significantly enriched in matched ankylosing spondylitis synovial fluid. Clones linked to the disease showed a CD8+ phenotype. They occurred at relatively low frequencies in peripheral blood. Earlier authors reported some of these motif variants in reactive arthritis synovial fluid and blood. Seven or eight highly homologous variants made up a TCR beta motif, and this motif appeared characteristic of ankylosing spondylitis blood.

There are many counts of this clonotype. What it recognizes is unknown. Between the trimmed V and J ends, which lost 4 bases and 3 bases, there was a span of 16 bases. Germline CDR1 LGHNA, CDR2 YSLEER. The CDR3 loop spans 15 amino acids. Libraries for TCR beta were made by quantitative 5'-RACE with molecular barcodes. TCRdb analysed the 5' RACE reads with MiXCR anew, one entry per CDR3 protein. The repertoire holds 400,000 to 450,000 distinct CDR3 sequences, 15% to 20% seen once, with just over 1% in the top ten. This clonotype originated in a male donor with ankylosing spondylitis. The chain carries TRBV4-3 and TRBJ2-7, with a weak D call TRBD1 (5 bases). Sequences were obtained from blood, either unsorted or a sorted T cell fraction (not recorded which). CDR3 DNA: TGCGCCAGCAGCCTCCCACTTAGGCAGGGCTACGAGCAGTACTTC. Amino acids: CASSLPLRQGYEQYF.